Each of the 25 T cell receptor beta chains below was sequenced from the same sample in a study of CD4+ T cells in melanoma. Sequencing was performed with immunoSEQ multiplex PCR; in TCRdb, only in-frame clones are kept and a portion is missing. The data show about 50,000 clones, approximately 89% seen once. Source material: peripheral blood. Every receptor here comes from a human donor with melanoma.

V is TRBV4-1 and J is TRBJ2-5; weak D call: TRBD1 (6 bases). V lost 1 base and J lost 2, with 14 bases in between. The germline V gene encodes CDR1 MGHRA and CDR2 YSYEKL. The CDR3 totals 16 residues. CDR3 sequence reads: CASSQGLGGLQETQYF. DNA for the CDR3: TGCGCCAGCAGCCAAGGCCTAGGGGGATTACAAGAGACCCAGTACTTC.

The J gene is TRBJ1-6, the V gene TRBV13; 8 nucleotides agree with TRBD1. The V and J ends lost 5 bases and 9 bases, in that order; junction bases with no gene match: 9. This CDR3 spans 15 amino acids. Germline lookup yields CDR1 PRHDT and CDR2 FYEKMQ (reference sequence). The CDR3 is CASSTATGAGSPLHF. CDR3 DNA: TGTGCCAGCAGCACCGCGACAGGGGCGGGTTCACCCCTCCACTTT.

The CDR3 protein is CASSYRDSSYEQYF. In DNA form, the CDR3 reads TGTGCCAGTAGTTACCGGGACAGTAGTTACGAGCAGTACTTC. The chain carries TRBV19 and TRBJ2-7; TRBD1 matches 7 bases. This CDR3 has 14 amino acids. CDR1 is LNHDA, CDR2 SQIVND, per germline (reference sequence). The V and J ends lost 5 bases and 4 bases, in that order; junction bases with no gene match: 8. Complete variable domain (other parts from reference TRBV19 and TRBJ2-7): DGGITQSPKYLFRKEGQNVTLSCEQNLNHDAMYWYRQDPGQGLRLIYYSQIVNDFQKGDIAEGYSVSREKKESFPLTVTSAQKNPTAFYLCASSYRDSSYEQYFGPGTRLTVT.

The chain recombines TRBV23-1 with TRBJ1-2; D may be TRBD1 (5 bases). TRBV23-1 falls under the ORF class, with uncertain function. This CDR3 spans 15 amino acids. V dropped 6 bases and J dropped 4 bases, with 18 bases sitting between them. The CDR3 region is CASRLIRDLGYGYTF. The CDR3 nucleotides are TGCGCCAGCAGATTAATCCGGGACCTCGGCTATGGCTACACCTTC.

The chain has TRBV30 and TRBJ2-1; D is tentatively TRBD1 or TRBD2 (5 bases each). Trimming shortened V by 5 bases and J by 7 bases, and 9 bases separated the two germline ends. Germline values: CDR1 GTSNPN, CDR2 SVGIG (reference sequence). CDR3 length equals 11 residues. The CDR3 is CAWAEGNEQFF. CDR3 nucleotide sequence: TGTGCCTGGGCTGAGGGGAATGAGCAGTTCTTC.

J is TRBJ2-4 and V is TRBV5-1; weak D call: TRBD1 (6 bases). Per the germline V gene, CDR1 is SGHRS and CDR2 is YFSETQ. The CDR3 is made up of 15 amino acids. Deletions cut 1 base from V and 3 bases from J, with 11 bases between. CDR3 sequence: CASSLPSGDKNIQYF. Written as DNA, the CDR3 is TGCGCCAGCAGCTTGCCTTCAGGGGACAAAAACATTCAGTACTTC. Full variable domain (outside the CDR3, taken from reference TRBV5-1 and TRBJ2-4): KAGVTQTPRYLIKTRGQQVTLSCSPISGHRSVSWYQQTPGQGLQFLFEYFSETQRNKGNFPGRFSGRQFSNSRSEMNVSTLELGDSALYLCASSLPSGDKNIQYFGAGTRLSVL.

The V gene is TRBV27, the J gene TRBJ1-3; D possibly corresponds to TRBD1 (5 bases). The germline V gene encodes CDR1 MNHEY and CDR2 SMNVEV (reference sequence). Deletions cut 2 bases from V and 4 bases from J, with 9 bases between. The CDR3 is 14 amino acids. CDR3 sequence: CASSLQGYGNTIYF. In DNA form, the CDR3 reads TGTGCCAGCAGTTTACAGGGATACGGAAACACCATATATTTT.

This chain links TRBV13 with TRBJ1-2, with a possible D match to TRBD1 (6 bases). The germline gives CDR1 PRHDT, CDR2 FYEKMQ (reference sequence). The germline V and J ends were trimmed by 2 bases and 7 bases, with 14 bases remaining between them. The CDR3 has 14 amino acids. Here the CDR3 reads CASSLIGGPAGYTF. The CDR3 bases are TGTGCCAGCAGCTTAATAGGGGGTCCGGCTGGCTACACCTTC.

This sequence joins TRBV11-3 and TRBJ2-3; no clear D. The CDR3 spans 13 residues. The germline V gene has CDR1 SGHNT and CDR2 YENEEA. Trimming stripped 1 base from V and 3 bases from J, with 5 bases between. The CDR3 region is CASSLGGTDTQYF. The CDR3 nucleotides read TGTGCCAGCAGCTTAGGGGGAACAGATACGCAGTATTTT. Full variable domain (outside the CDR3, taken from reference TRBV11-3 and TRBJ2-3): EAGVVQSPRYKIIEKKQPVAFWCNPISGHNTLYWYLQNLGQGPELLIRYENEEAVDDSQLPKDRFSAERLKGVDSTLKIQPAELGDSAVYLCASSLGGTDTQYFGPGTRLTVL.

A note on this clone: A junction end diverges from the germline sequence, so it may reflect a read error. The sample has other DNA sequences that encode this CDR3 too. V and J are TRBV7-8 and TRBJ1-1, with D maybe TRBD1 (5 bases). The CDR3 runs to 14 residues. Germline loops: CDR1 SGHVS, CDR2 FQNEAQ. The CDR3 bases are TGTGCCAGTAGCTTATACAGGCCGAACACTGAAGCTTTCTTT. This encodes CASSLYRPNTEAFF.

Only a few counts were recorded for this clone. The V call is TRBV19, the J call TRBJ1-6; perhaps TRBD1 as D (5 bases). V was shortened by 6 bases and J by 9 bases, with 12 bases between the two germline ends. The germline gives CDR1 LNHDA, CDR2 SQIVND (reference sequence). CDR3 size: 13 residues. CDR3 residues: CASSPGLFSPLHF. The DNA of the CDR3 is TGTGCCAGTAGCCCAGGGTTATTTTCACCCCTCCACTTT.

A word on this clone: The sample has other DNA sequences that encode this CDR3 too. The V and J genes are TRBV9 and TRBJ2-3; D may correspond to TRBD1 or TRBD2 (5 bases each). CDR1 is SGDLS and CDR2 is YYNGEE in the germline V gene. The CDR3 has 14 residues. V was clipped by 2 bases and J by 4 bases, with 11 bases between them. CDR3 DNA sequence: TGTGCCAGCAGCGTCGCTCAGGGAGCAGATACGCAGTATTTT. Translating it yields CASSVAQGADTQYF.

V and J are TRBV15 and TRBJ1-5; D gene ambiguous. CDR3 length: 13 amino acids. CDR1 LNHNV and CDR2 YYDKDF come from the germline V gene (reference sequence). The V and J ends lost 1 base and 9 bases respectively, with 10 bases between them. CDR3 sequence (DNA): TGTGCCACCAGCAGAGGCCGCGGCTCGCCCCAGCATTTT. It codes for CATSRGRGSPQHF.

The chain uses TRBV7-9 and TRBJ1-1; D might be TRBD1 (5 bases). V lost 6 bases and J lost 3, with 17 bases in between. CDR1 SEHNR and CDR2 FQNEAQ come from the germline V gene (reference sequence). The CDR3 is 15 residues long. The chain's CDR3 is CASRRLGAGDTEAFF. The DNA of the CDR3 is TGTGCCAGCAGGCGTTTAGGGGCGGGGGACACTGAAGCTTTCTTT.

The rearrangement uses TRBV7-9 and TRBJ2-5, with TRBD1 as a possible D gene (6 bases). The CDR3 spans 14 residues. Germline V gives CDR1 SEHNR, CDR2 FQNEAQ (reference sequence). V lost 5 bases to trimming and J lost 3 bases, with 13 bases between them. Here the CDR3 reads CASSVQGREETQYF. CDR3 coding DNA: TGTGCCAGCAGCGTGCAGGGGCGTGAAGAGACCCAGTACTTC.

The chain carries TRBV6-1 and TRBJ2-7; 8 positions match TRBD1. Germline CDR1 and CDR2: MNHNS and SASEGT. This CDR3 comprises 13 residues. With V trimmed by 11 bases and J by 2 bases, 8 bases remained unmatched. The CDR3 DNA is TGTGCCGGGGGGACAGGCGACGCCTACGAGCAGTACTTC. Amino acids: CAGGTGDAYEQYF.

This clone was found a few times. The chain has TRBV27 and TRBJ2-7; D is possibly TRBD1 or TRBD2 (5 bases each). V was trimmed by 2 bases and J by 5 bases, leaving 13 bases between them. Germline lookup yields CDR1 MNHEY and CDR2 SMNVEV (reference sequence). This CDR3 contains 14 residues. The CDR3 loop reads CASSLAPRGNEQYF. In nucleotides, the CDR3 is TGTGCCAGCAGTTTAGCGCCGAGGGGAAACGAGCAGTACTTC.

The rearrangement links TRBV6-5 to TRBJ2-7; D not certain. From germline, CDR1 is MNHEY and CDR2 SVGAGI. The V and J ends lost 2 bases and 6 bases respectively, with 8 bases between them. This CDR3 spans 12 amino acids. The CDR3 nucleotides are TGTGCCAGCAGTTACCGAGGCGGCGAGCAGTACTTC. Translated: CASSYRGGEQYF.

This clone was seen only a few times. The chain links TRBV5-1 to TRBJ1-2; D unclear. Per the germline V gene, CDR1 is SGHRS and CDR2 is YFSETQ. The CDR3 extends over 15 amino acids. Trimming cost V 4 bases and J 1 base, with 14 bases left between them. This chain's CDR3 is CASSVGVGGNYGYTF. DNA for the CDR3: TGCGCCAGCAGCGTCGGGGTGGGAGGTAACTATGGCTACACCTTC.

The chain combines TRBV7-3 with TRBJ1-2; D remains unclear. Trimming shortened V by 1 base and J by 2 bases, and 8 bases separated the two germline ends. CDR3 length equals 14 residues. CDR1 is SGHTA, CDR2 FQGTGA, per germline. The CDR3 loop is CASSLNGQNYGYTF. The CDR3 DNA reads as TGTGCCAGCAGCTTAAATGGCCAGAACTATGGCTACACCTTC.

The genes are TRBV30 and TRBJ2-7; 8 nucleotides agree with TRBD1. J lost 6 bases, V lost 3 bases, and 13 bases had no gene match. Germline CDR1 reads GTSNPN; CDR2 reads SVGIG (reference sequence). The CDR3 contains 15 residues. This chain's CDR3 is CAWSPMGTGTREQYF. CDR3 sequence (DNA): TGTGCCTGGAGCCCTATGGGGACAGGTACGCGCGAGCAGTACTTC. The complete variable domain, with remaining parts taken from reference TRBV30 and TRBJ2-7, reads SQTIHQWPATLVQPVGSPLSLECTVEGTSNPNLYWYRQAAGRGLQLLFYSVGIGQISSEVPQNLSASRPQDRQFILSSKKLLLSDSGFYLCAWSPMGTGTREQYFGPGTRLTVT.

V gene TRBV2 combines with J gene TRBJ2-3; the D gene is possibly TRBD1 (5 bases). This CDR3 is 12 amino acids long. Trimming stripped 3 bases from V and 4 bases from J, with 5 bases between. Germline CDR1 reads SNHLY; CDR2 reads FYNNEI. The CDR3, as DNA: TGTGCCAGCAGTGACAGGGCAGATACGCAGTATTTT. It is translated as CASSDRADTQYF.

V and J are TRBV28 and TRBJ1-4; weak D call: TRBD1 (5 bases). This CDR3 has 14 amino acids. The V end was cut by 2 bases, the J end by 7 bases, with 11 bases between. The germline CDR1 and CDR2 sequences are MDHEN and SYDVKM. The chain's CDR3 is CASSLGGVGEKLFF. The DNA of the CDR3 is TGTGCCAGCAGTTTAGGGGGAGTTGGTGAAAAACTGTTTTTT.

The rearrangement joins TRBV4-1 to TRBJ2-1; no firm D call. Germline loops: CDR1 MGHRA, CDR2 YSYEKL. The CDR3 sequence is 15 residues long. Between the trimmed V and J ends, which lost 1 base and 12 bases, there was a span of 19 bases. CDR3 amino acids: CASSQAGLGPIRQFF. In nucleotides, the CDR3 is TGCGCCAGCAGCCAAGCCGGCCTGGGCCCGATTCGGCAGTTCTTC.

The V gene is TRBV10-3, the J gene TRBJ2-5; D is perhaps TRBD2 (6 bases). Germline CDR1 ENHRY, CDR2 SYGVKD. Between the trimmed V and J ends, which lost 0 bases and 5 bases, there was a span of 16 bases. The CDR3 length is 16 residues. CDR3 in DNA: TGTGCCATCAGTGAGTCGATCGGTGGCGGGGATGAGACCCAGTACTTC. Amino acids: CAISESIGGGDETQYF.